The 15 T cell receptor beta chains presented below share a single source sample, sequenced in a study of T cells after yellow fever vaccination. Each CDR3 protein gets one entry after TCRdb re-called the 5' RACE reads with MiXCR. Among about 340,000 distinct CDR3 sequences, 8.7% were seen once, and the ten largest hold 18%. This specimen consisted of PBMCs, obtained on the day of the first yellow fever vaccination. These receptors were taken from a man aged 18 to 29 who received the YFV17D yellow fever vaccine.

The rearrangement joins TRBV12-3 or TRBV12-4 to TRBJ2-2; 8 bases match TRBD1. The CDR3 has 16 residues. V was clipped by 6 bases and J by 4 bases; unmatched bases: 10. This CDR3 is CASREARQGSTGELFF. CDR3 nucleotide sequence: TGTGCCAGCAGGGAAGCCCGACAGGGGAGCACCGGGGAGCTGTTTTTT.

This clonotype has more than one count but fewer than ten. The genes are TRBV5-5 and TRBJ1-4; D call uncertain. V was clipped by 0 bases and J by 3 bases, with 12 bases between them. Germline-derived CDR1 and CDR2 are SGHKS and YYEKEE (reference sequence). CDR3 length equals 16 residues. CDR3 region: CASSLGTRIANEKLFF. Written as DNA, the CDR3 is TGTGCCAGCAGCTTGGGGACCAGGATTGCTAATGAAAAACTGTTTTTT.

V is TRBV11-1 and J is TRBJ2-1; no definite D call. V lost 0 bases, J lost 0 bases, and 6 bases lay in between. The CDR3 is made up of 15 amino acids. Per germline, CDR1 SGHAT and CDR2 FQDESV (reference sequence). CDR3 in DNA: TGTGCCAGCAGCTTAGCGTTAAGCTCCTACAATGAGCAGTTCTTC. Residues: CASSLALSSYNEQFF.

There are a few counts of this clonotype. This chain links TRBV12-3 or TRBV12-4 with TRBJ1-1; 8 nucleotides match TRBD1. After removal of 8 bases from V and 1 base from J, the junction contained 6 bases not matched to a gene. CDR3 length: 14 amino acids. The CDR3 DNA is TGTGCCAGCGACTCCCAGGGGGCGAACACTGAAGCTTTCTTT. It encodes CASDSQGANTEAFF.

This clonotype occurred many times. This sequence joins TRBV20-1 and TRBJ2-7; weak D call: TRBD2 (6 bases). The V gene lost 3 bases and the J gene lost 4 bases, with 13 bases spanning the gap. The CDR3 extends over 13 amino acids. Germline-derived CDR1 and CDR2 are DFQATT and SNEGSKA (reference sequence). CDR3 sequence reads: CSAREGHLYEQYV. CDR3 bases: TGCAGTGCTAGGGAGGGGCATTTGTACGAGCAGTACGTC.

The chain has TRBV28 and TRBJ2-7; no reliable D call. Trimming cost V 4 bases and J 3 bases, with 4 bases left between them. The V gene's germline CDR1 is MDHEN and CDR2 SYDVKM. The CDR3 spans 11 residues. In DNA, the CDR3 is TGTGCCAGCAGTTCCCACTACGAGCAGTACGTC. Encoded protein: CASSSHYEQYV.

In this sample, this clonotype turned up a few times. The chain links TRBV5-1 to TRBJ1-4; D call uncertain. The germline V and J ends were trimmed by 0 bases and 7 bases, with 13 bases remaining between them. The CDR3 has 15 residues. CDR1 and CDR2 from the germline V gene are SGHRS and YFSETQ. CDR3 nucleotides: TGCGCCAGCAGCTTGGCCCGGGCGGGGAGTGAAAAACTGTTTTTT. This codes for CASSLARAGSEKLFF.

The rearrangement joins TRBV24-1 to TRBJ1-1; a possible D gene is TRBD1 (5 bases). Germline V lookup: CDR1 KGHDR, CDR2 SFDVKD. This CDR3 has 18 amino acids. V was shortened by 5 bases and J by 1 base, with 22 bases between the two germline ends. The CDR3 coding sequence is TGTGCCACCAGTGCCGCAGGCCAGGGAGAGTTAACGAACACTGAAGCTTTCTTT. Translating it yields CATSAAGQGELTNTEAFF.

This clonotype has just a few counts. The V gene is TRBV4-3, the J gene TRBJ2-5, with D hard to call. The CDR3 is 15 amino acids. Per the germline V gene, CDR1 is LGHNA and CDR2 is YSLEER. Trimming left V 0 bases short and J 7 bases short, with 15 bases between. In DNA, the CDR3 is TGCGCCAGCAGCCAAGATTCCAGGACCCTGGGGACCCAGTACTTC. Protein sequence: CASSQDSRTLGTQYF.

This clonotype was seen only a few times. One end of the junction does not line up with germline, which may come from a read error. The chain combines TRBV9 with TRBJ2-5, with 10 bases matching TRBD1. Germline CDR1 SGDLS, CDR2 YYNGEE. CDR3 size: 16 residues. In nucleotides, the CDR3 is TGTGCCAGCAGTGTAGTAAACACCGGGACAGGGGCTCCCCAGTACTTC. Translating gives CASSVVNTGTGAPQYF.

The rearrangement links TRBV10-3 to TRBJ2-3; 10 positions match TRBD2. Germline V gene data show CDR1 as ENHRY and CDR2 as SYGVKD. With V trimmed by 9 bases and J by 2 bases, 5 bases remained unmatched. This CDR3 spans 14 amino acids. The CDR3 region is CAIASGGDTDTQYF. For the CDR3, the DNA is TGTGCCATAGCAAGCGGGGGGGACACAGATACGCAGTATTTT.

This clonotype has more than one count but fewer than ten. The chain employs TRBV20-1 and TRBJ2-7, with 10 bases lining up with TRBD2. The V gene's germline CDR1 is DFQATT and CDR2 SNEGSKA (reference sequence). This CDR3 is 13 amino acids long. Trimming took 5 bases from V and 3 from J; bases not matched to a gene: 4. In nucleotides, the CDR3 is TGCAGTGCTGGTAGCGGGGGGCACTACGAGCAGTACGTC. Translating gives CSAGSGGHYEQYV.

This clonotype was observed a few times. V usage is TRBV24-1 and J usage is TRBJ2-1, with unresolved D. CDR1 and CDR2 (germline): KGHDR, SFDVKD. Trimming cost V 1 base and J 9 bases, with 9 bases left between them. CDR3 length: 13 amino acids. This CDR3 reads CATSDFRVGEQFF. The CDR3 DNA reads TGTGCCACCAGTGATTTTCGGGTCGGTGAGCAGTTCTTC.

This sequence joins TRBV11-2 and TRBJ2-1; TRBD1 aligns across 8 bases. J was trimmed by 7 bases and V by 5 bases; bases with no gene match: 13. Germline assignment: CDR1 SGHAT and CDR2 FQNNGV. The CDR3 runs to 16 residues. The CDR3 region is CASSLTRTGWVNEQFF. In DNA, the CDR3 is TGTGCCAGCAGCCTCACCCGGACAGGGTGGGTGAATGAGCAGTTCTTC.

This clonotype has ten or more counts. The rearrangement uses TRBV4-1 and TRBJ1-1; D is ambiguous. Trimming took 4 bases from V and 4 from J, leaving 10 bases between them. CDR3 size: 13 residues. Per germline, CDR1 MGHRA and CDR2 YSYEKL. The CDR3 coding sequence is TGCGCCAGCAGCCGGAACGCGCCCACTGAAGCTTTCTTT. This gives the protein CASSRNAPTEAFF.